This is a list of T cell receptor beta chains from one sample in a study of molecular identifiers for immune sequencing clone quantification. TCRdb reanalysed the PCR reads using MiXCR and keeps one entry per CDR3 protein. Of 490,000 or so distinct CDR3 sequences in the sample, over 20% were seen once. Material: naive CD8+ T cells from blood, with Jurkat cell RNA spiked in. All receptors come from a human donor in good health. Some libraries in this study had Jurkat cell RNA spiked in. Each CDR3 is given with its conserved first and last residue. D genes are given only for firm matches. The size field is filled for only some rows; it gives once, few, many or a size class.

abundance,d_gene,v_gene,j_gene,CDR3aa,CDR3nt
NA,NA,TRBV7-7,TRBJ2-5,CASSLTGWGEETQYF,TGTGCCAGCAGTCTTACAGGGTGGGGAGAAGAGACCCAGTACTTC
many,NA,TRBV29-1,TRBJ1-2,CSATGGTWGYGYTF,TGCAGCGCTACCGGAGGGACTTGGGGCTATGGCTACACCTTC
many,NA,TRBV7-9,TRBJ2-2,CASSLSGELFF,TGTGCCAGCAGCTTATCCGGGGAGCTGTTTTTT
NA,TRBD1,TRBV7-6,TRBJ1-4,CASSPEAGGEKLFF,TGTGCCAGCAGCCCAGAGGCAGGGGGAGAAAAACTGTTTTTT
NA,NA,TRBV28,TRBJ2-7,CASRTGITYEQYF,TGTGCCAGCAGAACCGGGATAACCTACGAGCAGTACTTC
many,NA,TRBV3-1,TRBJ2-3,CASSQEGPVGDTQYF,TGTGCCAGCAGCCAAGAAGGACCGGTTGGAGATACGCAGTATTTT
many,NA,TRBV30,TRBJ2-7,CAWSPPRQDRSYEQYF,TGTGCCTGGAGTCCCCCGAGGCAGGACCGTTCCTACGAGCAGTACTTC
many,NA,TRBV14,TRBJ1-1,CASSQGVLNTEAFF,TGTGCCAGCAGCCAAGGGGTCCTGAACACTGAAGCTTTCTTT
many,NA,TRBV6-5,TRBJ2-7,CASSRERDGEQYF,TGTGCCAGCAGCCGGGAGCGAGATGGGGAGCAGTACTTC
NA,TRBD1,TRBV7-9,TRBJ1-2,CASSLVAGDRVRDYGYTF,TGTGCCAGCAGCTTAGTGGCGGGGGACAGGGTGCGTGACTATGGCTACACCTTC
many,NA,TRBV12-5,TRBJ2-1,CASGLVGDEQFF,TGTGCTAGTGGTTTGGTAGGTGATGAGCAGTTCTTC
many,NA,TRBV6-5,TRBJ2-7,CASSSGFEGLTSYEQYF,TGTGCCAGCAGTTCGGGGTTTGAAGGACTGACTTCCTACGAGCAGTACTTC
few,TRBD2,TRBV9,TRBJ2-1,CASSSGLGNEQFF,TGTGCCAGCAGCTCGGGACTAGGTAATGAGCAGTTCTTC
few,TRBD2,TRBV6-2/TRBV6-3,TRBJ2-7,CASIDGGSGSGEQYF,TGTGCCAGCATCGACGGGGGTAGCGGGAGTGGGGAGCAGTACTTC
few,NA,TRBV12-3/TRBV12-4,TRBJ2-1,CASSLGDLTYNEQFF,TGTGCCAGCAGTTTAGGGGACCTAACCTACAATGAGCAGTTCTTC
NA,NA,TRBV7-6,TRBJ1-1,CASSSGTRGIAEAFF,TGTGCCAGCAGCTCCGGGACGAGGGGAATCGCTGAAGCTTTCTTT
many,TRBD1,TRBV12-3/TRBV12-4,TRBJ2-5,CASRTGMEETQYF,TGTGCCAGCAGGACAGGGATGGAGGAGACCCAGTACTTC
NA,TRBD1,TRBV27,TRBJ2-7,CASSLQGAVYEQYF,TGTGCCAGCAGCTTACAGGGGGCTGTCTACGAGCAGTACTTC
many,TRBD1,TRBV6-1,TRBJ1-1,CASSETGEVWYTEAFF,TGTGCCAGCAGTGAAACAGGGGAAGTTTGGTACACTGAAGCTTTCTTT
few,TRBD1,TRBV24-1,TRBJ1-1,CATSDGGQGLTEAFF,TGTGCCACCAGTGACGGTGGACAGGGTCTCACTGAAGCTTTCTTT
NA,NA,TRBV9,TRBJ1-3,CASSGDGLSGNTIYF,TGTGCCAGCAGCGGGGACGGACTCTCTGGAAACACCATATATTTT
NA,NA,TRBV4-3,TRBJ1-1,CASSQTGQTLNTVAFF,TGCGCCAGCAGCCAGACCGGACAGACCCTGAACACTGTAGCTTTCTTT
NA,NA,TRBV6-6,TRBJ1-6,CASSYNDNSPLHF,TGTGCCAGCAGTTATAATGATAATTCACCCCTCCACTTT
few,NA,TRBV27,TRBJ2-5,CASSLSPADQETQYF,TGTGCCAGCAGTTTATCGCCAGCGGACCAAGAGACCCAGTACTTC
many,NA,TRBV27,TRBJ2-2,CASSLGTRPTGELFF,TGTGCCAGCAGTTTGGGGACACGGCCCACCGGGGAGCTGTTTTTT
NA,NA,TRBV6-5,TRBJ1-1,CASSYTQGTEAFF,TGTGCCAGCAGTTACACCCAGGGGACTGAAGCTTTCTTT
NA,NA,TRBV2,TRBJ1-3,CASSDWPGNTIYF,TGTGCCAGCAGCGACTGGCCTGGAAACACCATATATTTT
few,TRBD2,TRBV28,TRBJ2-7,CASSLPGLTSAGSSSYEQYF,TGTGCCAGCAGTTTACCAGGACTCACTAGCGCGGGTAGCAGTTCCTACGAGCAGTACTTC
NA,TRBD1,TRBV9,TRBJ2-6,CASGDTGGSHSGANVLTF,TGTGCCAGCGGCGACACAGGGGGCTCCCACTCTGGGGCCAACGTCCTGACTTTC
many,NA,TRBV6-1,TRBJ2-6,CASSEFVGSGANVLTF,TGTGCCAGCAGTGAATTTGTGGGCTCTGGGGCCAACGTCCTGACTTTC
NA,NA,TRBV21-1,TRBJ2-5,CASATREVAETQYF,TGTGCCAGCGCCACCCGGGAGGTGGCGGAGACCCAGTACTTC
NA,NA,TRBV27,TRBJ1-6,CASSLNNSPLHF,TGTGCCAGCAGTTTGAATAATTCACCCCTCCACTTT
few,TRBD2,TRBV4-3,TRBJ2-2,CASSPRGLAGNTGELFF,TGCGCCAGCAGCCCCCGCGGACTAGCGGGAAACACCGGGGAGCTGTTTTTT
many,NA,TRBV7-9,TRBJ2-5,CASNGGGVHQETQYF,TGTGCCAGCAACGGAGGGGGAGTACACCAAGAGACCCAGTACTTC
NA,TRBD1,TRBV4-3,TRBJ2-1,CASSQSQGVYNEQFF,TGCGCCAGCAGCCAAAGCCAGGGGGTCTACAATGAGCAGTTCTTC
few,TRBD1,TRBV7-9,TRBJ2-7,CASSGWTGRYEQYF,TGTGCCAGCAGCGGATGGACAGGGAGGTACGAGCAGTACTTC
NA,NA,TRBV11-3,TRBJ2-4,CASSAELGSGKNIQYF,TGTGCCAGCAGCGCCGAGTTAGGATCGGGGAAAAACATTCAGTACTTC